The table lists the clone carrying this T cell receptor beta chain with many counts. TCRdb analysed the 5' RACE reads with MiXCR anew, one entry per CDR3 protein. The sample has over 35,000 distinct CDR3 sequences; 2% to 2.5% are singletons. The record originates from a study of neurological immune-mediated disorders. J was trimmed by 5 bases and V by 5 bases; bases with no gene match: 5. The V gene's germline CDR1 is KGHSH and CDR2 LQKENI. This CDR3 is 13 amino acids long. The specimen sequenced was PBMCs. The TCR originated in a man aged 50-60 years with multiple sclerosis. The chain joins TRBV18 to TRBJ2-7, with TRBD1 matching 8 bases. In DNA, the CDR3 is TGTGCCAGCTCAACCGGACAGGGAAACGAGCAGTACTTC. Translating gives CASSTGQGNEQYF.